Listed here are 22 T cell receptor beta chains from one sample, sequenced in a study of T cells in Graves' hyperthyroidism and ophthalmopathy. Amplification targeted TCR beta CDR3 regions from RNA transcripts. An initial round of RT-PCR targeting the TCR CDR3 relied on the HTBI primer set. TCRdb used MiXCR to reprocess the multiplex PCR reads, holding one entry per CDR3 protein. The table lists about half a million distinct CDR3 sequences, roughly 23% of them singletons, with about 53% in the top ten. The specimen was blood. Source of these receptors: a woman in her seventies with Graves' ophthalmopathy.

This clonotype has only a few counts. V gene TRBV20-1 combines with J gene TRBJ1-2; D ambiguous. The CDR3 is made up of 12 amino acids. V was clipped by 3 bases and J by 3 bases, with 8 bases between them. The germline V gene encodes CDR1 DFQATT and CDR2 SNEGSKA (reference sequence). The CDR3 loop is CSASLPDYGYTF. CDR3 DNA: TGCAGTGCTAGTCTTCCAGACTATGGCTACACCTTC.

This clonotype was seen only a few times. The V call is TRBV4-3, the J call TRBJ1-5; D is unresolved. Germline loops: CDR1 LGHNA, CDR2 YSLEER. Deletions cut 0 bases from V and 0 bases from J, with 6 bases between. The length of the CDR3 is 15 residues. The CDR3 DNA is TGCGCCAGCAGCCAAGACTACGATAGCAATCAGCCCCAGCATTTT. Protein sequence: CASSQDYDSNQPQHF.

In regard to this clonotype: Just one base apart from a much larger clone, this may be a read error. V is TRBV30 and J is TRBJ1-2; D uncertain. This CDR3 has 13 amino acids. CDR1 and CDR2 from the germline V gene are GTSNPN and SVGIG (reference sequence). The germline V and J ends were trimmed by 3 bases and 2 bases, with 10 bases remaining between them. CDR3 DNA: TGTGCCTGGAGCCCGGGTGGCAACTATGGCTACACCTTC. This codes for CAWSPGGNYGYTF.

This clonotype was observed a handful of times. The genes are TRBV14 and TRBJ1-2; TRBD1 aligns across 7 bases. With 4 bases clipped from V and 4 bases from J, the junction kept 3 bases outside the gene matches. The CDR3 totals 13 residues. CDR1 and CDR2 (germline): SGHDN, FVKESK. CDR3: CASSLRDSYGYTF. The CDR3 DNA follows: TGTGCCAGCAGCCTGAGGGACAGCTATGGCTACACCTTC.

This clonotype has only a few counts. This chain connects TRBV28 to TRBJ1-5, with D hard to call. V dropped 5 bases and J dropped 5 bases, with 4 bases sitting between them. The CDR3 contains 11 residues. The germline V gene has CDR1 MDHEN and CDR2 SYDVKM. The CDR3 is CASSGYQPQHF. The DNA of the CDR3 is TGTGCCAGCAGTGGATATCAGCCCCAGCATTTT.

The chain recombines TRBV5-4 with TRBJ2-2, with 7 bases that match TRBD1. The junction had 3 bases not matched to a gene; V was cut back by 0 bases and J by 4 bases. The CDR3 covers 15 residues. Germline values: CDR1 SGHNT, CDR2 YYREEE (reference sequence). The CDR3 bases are TGTGCCAGCAGCTTGGATGCAGGGGGCACCGGGGAGCTGTTTTTT. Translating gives CASSLDAGGTGELFF.

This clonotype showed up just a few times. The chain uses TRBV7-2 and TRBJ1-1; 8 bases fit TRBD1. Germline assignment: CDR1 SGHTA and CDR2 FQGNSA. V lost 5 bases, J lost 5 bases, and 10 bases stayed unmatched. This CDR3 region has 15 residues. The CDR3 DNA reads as TGTGCCAGCAGCACCACCTGGACAGGGAGAACTGAAGCTTTCTTT. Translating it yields CASSTTWTGRTEAFF.

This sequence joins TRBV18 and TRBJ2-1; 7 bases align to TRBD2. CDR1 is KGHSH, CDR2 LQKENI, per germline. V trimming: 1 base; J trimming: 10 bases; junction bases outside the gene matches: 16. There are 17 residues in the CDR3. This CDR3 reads CASSPRGPSGTLREQFF. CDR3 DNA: TGTGCCAGCTCACCACGCGGTCCTAGCGGCACCCTAAGGGAGCAGTTCTTC.

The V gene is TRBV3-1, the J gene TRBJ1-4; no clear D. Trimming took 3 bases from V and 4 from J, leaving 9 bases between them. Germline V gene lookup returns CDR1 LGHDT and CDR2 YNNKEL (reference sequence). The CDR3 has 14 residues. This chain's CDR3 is CASSQGWGNEKLFF. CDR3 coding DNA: TGTGCCAGCAGCCAGGGGTGGGGTAATGAAAAACTGTTTTTT.

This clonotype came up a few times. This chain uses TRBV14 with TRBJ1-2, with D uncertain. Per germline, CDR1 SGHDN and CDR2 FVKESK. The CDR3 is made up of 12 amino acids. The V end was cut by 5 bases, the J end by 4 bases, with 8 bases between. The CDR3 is CASSAGIYGYTF. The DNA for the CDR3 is TGTGCCAGCAGCGCAGGAATCTATGGCTACACCTTC.

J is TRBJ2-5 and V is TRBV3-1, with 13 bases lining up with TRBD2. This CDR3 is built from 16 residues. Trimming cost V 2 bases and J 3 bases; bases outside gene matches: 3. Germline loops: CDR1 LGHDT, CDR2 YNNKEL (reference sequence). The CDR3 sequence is CASSQQGLAGEETQYF. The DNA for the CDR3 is TGTGCCAGCAGCCAACAAGGACTAGCGGGAGAAGAGACCCAGTACTTC.

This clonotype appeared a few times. CDR3 coding DNA: TGCGCCAGCAGCTTGGGCTCTCCGGTAGATACGCAGTATTTT. It yields the protein CASSLGSPVDTQYF. V is TRBV5-1 and J is TRBJ2-3; D call uncertain. Germline CDR1 SGHRS, CDR2 YFSETQ. The CDR3 length is 14 residues. The V end lost 0 bases, the J end lost 5 bases, and 10 bases lay between the germline ends.

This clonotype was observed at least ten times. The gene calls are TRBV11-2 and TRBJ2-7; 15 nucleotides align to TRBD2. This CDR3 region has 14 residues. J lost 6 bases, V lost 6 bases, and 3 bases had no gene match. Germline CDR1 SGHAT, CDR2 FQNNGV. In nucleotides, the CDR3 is TGTGCCAGCAGTTTGGGACTAGCGGGAGGCGAGCAGTACTTC. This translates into CASSLGLAGGEQYF.

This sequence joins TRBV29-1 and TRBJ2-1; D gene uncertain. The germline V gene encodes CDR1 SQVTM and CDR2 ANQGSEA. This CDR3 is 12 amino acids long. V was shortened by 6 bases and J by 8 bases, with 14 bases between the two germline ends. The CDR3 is CSVDPVLDEQFF. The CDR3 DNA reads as TGCAGCGTGGATCCTGTGCTCGATGAGCAGTTCTTC.

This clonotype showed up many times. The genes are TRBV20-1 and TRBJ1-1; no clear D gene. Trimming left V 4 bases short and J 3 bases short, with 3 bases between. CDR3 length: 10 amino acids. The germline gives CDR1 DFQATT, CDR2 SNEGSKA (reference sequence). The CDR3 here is CSAMDTEAFF. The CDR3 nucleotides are TGCAGTGCTATGGACACTGAAGCTTTCTTT.

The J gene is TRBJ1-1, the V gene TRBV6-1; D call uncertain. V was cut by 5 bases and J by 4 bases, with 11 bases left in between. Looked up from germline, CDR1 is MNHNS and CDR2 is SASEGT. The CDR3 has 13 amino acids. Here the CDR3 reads CASSPLVSTEAFF. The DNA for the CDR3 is TGTGCCAGCAGTCCGCTCGTAAGCACTGAAGCTTTCTTT.

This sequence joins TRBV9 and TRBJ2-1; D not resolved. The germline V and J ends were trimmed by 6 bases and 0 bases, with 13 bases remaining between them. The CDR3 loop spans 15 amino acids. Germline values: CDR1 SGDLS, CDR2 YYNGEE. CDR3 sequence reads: CASTFDFSSYNEQFF. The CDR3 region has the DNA TGTGCCAGCACCTTTGACTTTAGCTCCTACAATGAGCAGTTCTTC.

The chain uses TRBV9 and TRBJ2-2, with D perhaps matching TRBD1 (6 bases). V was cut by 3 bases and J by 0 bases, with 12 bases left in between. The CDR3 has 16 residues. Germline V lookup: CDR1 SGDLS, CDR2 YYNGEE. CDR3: CASSATGTTNTGELFF. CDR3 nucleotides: TGTGCCAGCAGCGCGACCGGGACAACGAACACCGGGGAGCTGTTTTTT.

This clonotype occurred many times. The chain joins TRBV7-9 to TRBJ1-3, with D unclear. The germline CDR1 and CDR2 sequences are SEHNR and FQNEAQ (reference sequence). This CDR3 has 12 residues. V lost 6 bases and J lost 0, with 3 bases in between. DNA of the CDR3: TGTGCCAGCAGTACCTCTGGAAACACCATATATTTT. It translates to CASSTSGNTIYF.

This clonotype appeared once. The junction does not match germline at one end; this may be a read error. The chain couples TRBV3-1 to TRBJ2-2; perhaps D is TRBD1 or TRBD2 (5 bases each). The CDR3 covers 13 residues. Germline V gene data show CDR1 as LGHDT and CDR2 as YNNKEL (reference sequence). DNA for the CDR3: TGTGCCAGCAGCCCCGACGGGGCCAGGGAGTTGTTTTTT. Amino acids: CASSPDGARELFF.

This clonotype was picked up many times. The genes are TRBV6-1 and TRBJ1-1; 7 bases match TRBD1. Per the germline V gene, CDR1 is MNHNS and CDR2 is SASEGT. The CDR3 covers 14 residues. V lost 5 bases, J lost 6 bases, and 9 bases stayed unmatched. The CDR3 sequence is CASSRQGRTPEAFF. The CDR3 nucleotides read TGTGCCAGCAGTAGACAGGGTCGGACACCTGAAGCTTTCTTT.

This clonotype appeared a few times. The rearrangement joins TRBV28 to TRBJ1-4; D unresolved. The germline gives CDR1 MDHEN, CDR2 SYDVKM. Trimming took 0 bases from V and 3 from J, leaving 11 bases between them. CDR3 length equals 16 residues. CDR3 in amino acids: CASSLWGAAANEKLFF. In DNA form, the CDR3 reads TGTGCCAGCAGTTTATGGGGAGCGGCGGCTAATGAAAAACTGTTTTTT.